This T cell receptor beta chain was sequenced for a study of cytomegalovirus exposure and HLA in healthy donors. Study-wide context: From HLA-typed donors, an early data release held about 85 million unique TCRs.

The V gene's germline CDR1 is MDHEN and CDR2 SYDVKM. V gave up 2 bases and J gave up 3 bases; unmatched junction bases: 9. The CDR3 spans 16 residues. A multiplex PCR was run with 60 Vbeta primers and 13 Jbeta primers. The data were produced by immunoSEQ multiplex PCR, yet TCRdb's version contains in-frame clones alone and is incomplete. The repertoire holds 90,000 to 150,000 clones, with more than 65% as singletons. The sequence was collected from a human donor in good health. The sequenced sample consisted of PBMCs. The chain recombines TRBV28 with TRBJ2-7; 8 bases agree with TRBD1. This CDR3 reads CASSLPSRGQDYEQYF. CDR3 bases: TGTGCCAGCAGTTTACCGTCCAGGGGACAGGACTACGAGCAGTACTTC.